This T cell receptor (beta chain) stems from a study of blood T cell repertoires in COVID-19. Study context: From the United States, Italy and Spain came samples of acute and convalescent COVID-19. The analysed material was cDNA or gDNA that came from T cells, B-cell-depleted T cells, or PBMCs.

The repertoire was sequenced with immunoSEQ multiplex PCR; TCRdb's copy has only in-frame clones and lacks some. The table has about 59,000 clones, more than 75% seen once; the top ten hold 6.5% to 7.5%. The V end was cut by 0 bases, the J end by 8 bases, with 11 bases between. Germline V gene sequence: CDR1 SGHTA, CDR2 FQGTGA. The CDR3 consists of 14 residues. This sequence originates from a man between 60 and 75 years old with acute or convalescent COVID-19. This rearrangement joins TRBV7-3 to TRBJ2-1; tentative D call: TRBD2 (7 bases). The sample consisted of peripheral blood. The CDR3: CASSLTGGQDEQFF. The CDR3 DNA is TGTGCCAGCAGCTTAACCGGGGGGCAGGATGAGCAGTTCTTC.